The clone carrying this TCR beta chain was counted between two and nine times. Its antigen remains unidentified. Incorporated into the TCR beta cDNA libraries were unique molecular identifiers, which served to reduce PCR and sequencing biases. Each sample of roughly 1 to 11 million input T cells yielded around 500,000 cDNA molecules, so each molecule approximated one T cell. TCRdb reprocessed the PCR reads via MiXCR and lists one record per CDR3 protein. The sample holds roughly 620,000 distinct CDR3 sequences; roughly 45% are singletons and the top ten take over 1.5%. These data come from a study of post-analysis software for immune sequencing data. Findings of the study overall: Included in a set of roughly five TRBV segments more frequent in patients than controls were TRBV5-6, TRBV5-1 and TRBV20-1. Those with multiple sclerosis, the patient group, showed significantly lower normalized Chao1 diversity than controls.

Per the germline V gene, CDR1 is DFQATT and CDR2 is SNEGSKA (reference sequence). This CDR3 is built from 15 residues. Trimming at V came to 5 bases and at J to 7 bases, leaving 14 bases not matched to a gene. The TCR was taken from a girl aged 5 to 17 with multiple sclerosis. The source material was blood. V gene TRBV20-1 combines with J gene TRBJ2-1; 7 nucleotides match TRBD2. The CDR3 sequence: CSAPRLSSGLNEQFF. The DNA for the CDR3 is TGCAGTGCTCCCCGACTCTCTAGCGGATTGAATGAGCAGTTCTTC.